The 19 T cell receptor beta chains below come from one sample, sequenced in a study of blood T cell repertoires in COVID-19. Sequencing was performed with immunoSEQ multiplex PCR; in TCRdb, only in-frame clones are kept and a portion is missing. The sample has a few hundred thousand clones, approximately 90% seen once. Sample: PBMCs or T cells enriched from blood (not recorded which). Every receptor here comes from a man aged 35 to 55 who had recovered from COVID-19.

V and J are TRBV4-1 and TRBJ2-7; TRBD1 aligns across 7 bases. CDR1 is MGHRA and CDR2 is YSYEKL in the germline V gene. V lost 0 bases and J lost 5; bases outside the gene matches: 4. There are 14 residues in the CDR3. CDR3 protein: CASSQDTGADEQYF. In DNA, the CDR3 is TGCGCCAGCAGCCAAGATACAGGGGCGGACGAGCAGTACTTC.

This clone was seen only once. The gene calls are TRBV24-1 and TRBJ2-6; no clear D. The CDR3 covers 16 residues. Per germline, CDR1 KGHDR and CDR2 SFDVKD. Trimming pared 2 bases from V and 0 bases from J, leaving 7 bases between. The CDR3 coding sequence is TGTGCCACCAGTGATTCCCGCGCCTCTGGGGCCAACGTCCTGACTTTC. Translating it yields CATSDSRASGANVLTF.

The chain combines TRBV7-2 with TRBJ2-7, with a possible D match to TRBD2 (7 bases). The CDR3 is 14 residues long. Germline loops: CDR1 SGHTA, CDR2 FQGNSA. V dropped 5 bases and J dropped 3 bases, with 14 bases sitting between them. The DNA of the CDR3 is TGTGCCAGCAGCAGAGGGGGGGGGAACTACGAGCAGTACTTC. It encodes CASSRGGGNYEQYF.

This chain joins TRBV28 and TRBJ1-2, with 10 bases fitting TRBD1. J gave up 6 bases and V 7 bases, and 14 bases lay outside the gene matches. The CDR3 loop spans 16 amino acids. Germline CDR1 is MDHEN and CDR2 is SYDVKM. The DNA for the CDR3 is TGTGCCAGCACCTCTTACCCGGGACAGGGGCGTGATGGCTACACCTTC. Residues: CASTSYPGQGRDGYTF.

The CDR3 loop reads CASRKRVGTEAFF. The CDR3 bases are TGTGCCAGTAGAAAGAGGGTAGGCACTGAAGCTTTCTTT. The chain uses TRBV19 and TRBJ1-1; no firm D call. The V end lost 6 bases, the J end lost 4 bases, and 12 bases lay between the germline ends. CDR1 is LNHDA, CDR2 SQIVND, per germline (reference sequence). This CDR3 comprises 13 residues.

This clone was detected only once. The rearrangement joins TRBV3-1 (or the pseudogene TRBV3-2) to TRBJ1-2, with TRBD1 matching 10 bases. Per the germline V gene, CDR1 is LGHDT and CDR2 is YNNKEL (reference sequence). The CDR3 contains 23 residues. With 2 bases clipped from V and 1 base from J, the junction kept 25 bases outside the gene matches. The CDR3 DNA follows: TGTGCCAGCAGCCAAATCTCGAGGTTTGGGACAGGGGCCCCCGGAGGAGGTAACTATGGCTACACCTTC. It is translated as CASSQISRFGTGAPGGGNYGYTF.

This clone appeared once. The chain has TRBV5-6 and TRBJ2-7; 9 nucleotides align to TRBD1. The CDR3 length is 14 residues. V gave up 4 bases and J gave up 2 bases; unmatched junction bases: 4. Germline-derived CDR1 and CDR2 are SGHDT and YYEEEE. CDR3 region: CASSPRDRAYEQYF. In nucleotides, the CDR3 is TGTGCCAGCAGCCCCCGGGACAGGGCCTACGAGCAGTACTTC.

The V and J genes are TRBV7-9 and TRBJ2-1, with 9 bases that match TRBD2. Germline assignment: CDR1 SEHNR and CDR2 FQNEAQ (reference sequence). V gave up 6 bases and J gave up 3 bases; unmatched junction bases: 6. The CDR3 contains 15 residues. The CDR3 coding sequence is TGTGCCAGCAGTCGACTAGCGGAAAGCTACAATGAGCAGTTCTTC. Amino acids: CASSRLAESYNEQFF.

This chain joins TRBV27 and TRBJ2-1; D is unclear. There are 14 residues in the CDR3. V lost 4 bases and J 0 bases, leaving 7 bases between the germline ends. Germline CDR1 MNHEY, CDR2 SMNVEV (reference sequence). The CDR3 DNA reads as TGTGCCAGCAGTTCGCCGAGCTCCTACAATGAGCAGTTCTTC. This translates into CASSSPSSYNEQFF.

The V and J genes are TRBV5-8 and TRBJ2-2, with 10 nucleotides matching TRBD2. Per germline, CDR1 SGHTS and CDR2 YDEGEE. CDR3 size: 17 residues. With 4 bases clipped from V and 0 bases from J, the junction kept 6 bases outside the gene matches. The CDR3 nucleotides read TGTGCCAGCAGCCGGACTAGCGGAGGCCCGAACACCGGGGAGCTGTTTTTT. Protein sequence: CASSRTSGGPNTGELFF.

This chain joins TRBV6-5 and TRBJ1-6, with 7 bases that match TRBD1. Germline V CDR1 and CDR2: MNHEY, SVGAGI. After removal of 6 bases from V and 10 bases from J, the junction contained 12 bases not matched to a gene. The CDR3 runs to 15 residues. The CDR3 nucleotides read TGTGCCAGCAGCTCCCCCGACAGGGTAGGGTCACCCCTCCACTTT. Translating it yields CASSSPDRVGSPLHF.

The V and J genes are TRBV9 and TRBJ1-2; 7 bases match TRBD1. V shed 4 bases, J shed 4 bases, and the junction held 10 bases outside the gene matches. Germline V gene lookup returns CDR1 SGDLS and CDR2 YYNGEE. CDR3 length equals 15 residues. The CDR3 DNA is TGTGCCAGCAGCAACCGGGACAGAGAGAGCTATGGCTACACCTTC. Its translation: CASSNRDRESYGYTF.

The chain joins TRBV7-2 to TRBJ2-1; D is possibly TRBD2 (6 bases). Germline loops: CDR1 SGHTA, CDR2 FQGNSA. CDR3 length equals 15 residues. Trimming left V 2 bases short and J 2 bases short, with 10 bases between. This CDR3 reads CASSLYPSAYNEQFF. The CDR3 region has the DNA TGTGCCAGCAGCTTATACCCTAGCGCCTACAATGAGCAGTTCTTC.

This clone was found once. The gene calls are TRBV19 and TRBJ1-5; D is unresolved. The CDR3 length is 12 residues. Germline V gene data show CDR1 as LNHDA and CDR2 as SQIVND (reference sequence). V lost 2 bases and J 4 bases, leaving 3 bases between the germline ends. CDR3 in DNA: TGTGCCAGTAGTATACTGAATCAGCCCCAGCATTTT. Its protein is CASSILNQPQHF.

The chain uses TRBV9 and TRBJ2-3, with a possible D match to TRBD1 (7 bases). CDR1 is SGDLS, CDR2 YYNGEE, per germline. V lost 4 bases, J lost 4 bases, and 16 bases lay in between. The CDR3 is 15 amino acids. The CDR3 DNA follows: TGTGCCAGCAGCCGACTAGATACAGGGGCAGATACGCAGTATTTT. This codes for CASSRLDTGADTQYF.

The chain joins TRBV18 to TRBJ2-5, with 7 bases matching TRBD1. CDR3 length: 15 residues. Germline lookup yields CDR1 KGHSH and CDR2 LQKENI. J lost 1 base, V lost 6 bases, and 8 bases had no gene match. This CDR3 reads CASSPRGQFQETQYF. The CDR3 nucleotides read TGTGCCAGCTCCCCAAGGGGACAGTTCCAAGAGACCCAGTACTTC.

The chain employs TRBV3-1 (or the pseudogene TRBV3-2) and TRBJ1-3, with 7 positions matching TRBD1. The CDR3 is 15 residues long. CDR1 LGHDT and CDR2 YNNKEL come from the germline V gene (reference sequence). J lost 2 bases, V lost 6 bases, and 7 bases had no gene match. The CDR3 reads CASSRTGTAGNTIYF. For the CDR3, the DNA is TGTGCCAGCAGTCGCACCGGGACAGCTGGAAACACCATATATTTT.

The chain employs TRBV19 and TRBJ1-2, with TRBD1 matching 7 bases. Per the germline V gene, CDR1 is LNHDA and CDR2 is SQIVND (reference sequence). The length of the CDR3 is 14 residues. V shed 2 bases and J 4 bases; nucleotides not matched to a gene: 4. In DNA form, the CDR3 reads TGTGCCAGTAGTATAACAGGGGTGACCTATGGCTACACCTTC. Protein product: CASSITGVTYGYTF.

This chain connects TRBV19 to TRBJ1-4, with D tentatively TRBD1 (5 bases). This CDR3 has 15 residues. Germline CDR1 is LNHDA and CDR2 is SQIVND (reference sequence). The V end was cut by 5 bases, the J end by 1 base, with 11 bases between. The CDR3 is CASSSGFITNEKLFF. The CDR3 nucleotides read TGTGCCAGTAGTTCAGGGTTCATAACTAATGAAAAACTGTTTTTT.